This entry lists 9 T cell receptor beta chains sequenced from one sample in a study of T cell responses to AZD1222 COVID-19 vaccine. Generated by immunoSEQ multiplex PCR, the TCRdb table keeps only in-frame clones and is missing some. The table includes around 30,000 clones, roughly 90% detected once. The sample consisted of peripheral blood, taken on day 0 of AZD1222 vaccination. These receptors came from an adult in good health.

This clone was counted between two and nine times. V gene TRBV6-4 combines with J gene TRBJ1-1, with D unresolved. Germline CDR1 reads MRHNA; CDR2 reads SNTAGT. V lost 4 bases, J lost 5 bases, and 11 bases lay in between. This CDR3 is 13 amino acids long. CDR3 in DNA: TGTGCCAGCAGTGTATCTATACAGACTGAAGCTTTCTTT. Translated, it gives CASSVSIQTEAFF.

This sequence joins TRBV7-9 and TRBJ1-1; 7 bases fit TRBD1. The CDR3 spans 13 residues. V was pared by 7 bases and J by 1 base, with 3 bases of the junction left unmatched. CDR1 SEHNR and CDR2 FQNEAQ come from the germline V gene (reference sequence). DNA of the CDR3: TGTGCCAGCATGGGACAGCCGAACACTGAAGCTTTCTTT. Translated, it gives CASMGQPNTEAFF.

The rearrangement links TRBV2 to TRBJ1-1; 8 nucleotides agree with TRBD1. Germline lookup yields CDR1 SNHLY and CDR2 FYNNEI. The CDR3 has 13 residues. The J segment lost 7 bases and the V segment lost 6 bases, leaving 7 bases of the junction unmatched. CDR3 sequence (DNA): TGTGCCAGCAGAACGAGACAGGGGCTTGAAGCTTTCTTT. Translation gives CASRTRQGLEAFF.

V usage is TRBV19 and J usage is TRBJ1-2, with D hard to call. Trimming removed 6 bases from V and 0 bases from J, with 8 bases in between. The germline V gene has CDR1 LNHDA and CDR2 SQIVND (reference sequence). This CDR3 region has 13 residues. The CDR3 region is CASRSVANYGYTF. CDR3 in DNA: TGTGCCAGTAGATCGGTAGCTAACTATGGCTACACCTTC.

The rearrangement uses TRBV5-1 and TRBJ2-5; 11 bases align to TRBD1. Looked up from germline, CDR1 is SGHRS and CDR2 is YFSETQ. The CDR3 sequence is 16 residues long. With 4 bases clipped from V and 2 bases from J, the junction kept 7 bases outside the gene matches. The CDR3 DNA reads TGCGCCAGCAGCCGGACAGGGGGCAGCGTTCAAGAGACCCAGTACTTC. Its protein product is CASSRTGGSVQETQYF.

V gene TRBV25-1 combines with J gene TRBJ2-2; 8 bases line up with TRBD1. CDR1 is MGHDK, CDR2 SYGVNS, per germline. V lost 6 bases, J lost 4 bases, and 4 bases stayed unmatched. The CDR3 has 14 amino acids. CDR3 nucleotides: TGTGCCAGCAGGGCAGGGGGCATCACCGGGGAGCTGTTTTTT. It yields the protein CASRAGGITGELFF.

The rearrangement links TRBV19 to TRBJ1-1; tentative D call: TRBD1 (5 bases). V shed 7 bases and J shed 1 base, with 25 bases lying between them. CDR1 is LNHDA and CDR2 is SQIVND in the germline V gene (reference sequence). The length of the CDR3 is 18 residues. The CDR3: CASTPLWGNGASNTEAFF. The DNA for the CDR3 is TGTGCCAGTACCCCCCTCTGGGGGAACGGAGCATCGAACACTGAAGCTTTCTTT.

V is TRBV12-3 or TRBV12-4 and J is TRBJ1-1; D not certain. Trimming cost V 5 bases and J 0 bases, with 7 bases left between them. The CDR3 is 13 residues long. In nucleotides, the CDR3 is TGTGCCAGCAGTCGTCTTTTGAACACTGAAGCTTTCTTT. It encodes CASSRLLNTEAFF.

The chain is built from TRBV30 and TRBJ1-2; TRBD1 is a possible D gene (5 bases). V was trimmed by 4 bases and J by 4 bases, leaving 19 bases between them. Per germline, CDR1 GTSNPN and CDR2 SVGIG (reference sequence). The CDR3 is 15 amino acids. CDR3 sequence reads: CAWNSDSLGIYGYTF. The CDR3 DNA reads TGTGCCTGGAACTCCGACAGTCTAGGGATCTATGGCTACACCTTC.